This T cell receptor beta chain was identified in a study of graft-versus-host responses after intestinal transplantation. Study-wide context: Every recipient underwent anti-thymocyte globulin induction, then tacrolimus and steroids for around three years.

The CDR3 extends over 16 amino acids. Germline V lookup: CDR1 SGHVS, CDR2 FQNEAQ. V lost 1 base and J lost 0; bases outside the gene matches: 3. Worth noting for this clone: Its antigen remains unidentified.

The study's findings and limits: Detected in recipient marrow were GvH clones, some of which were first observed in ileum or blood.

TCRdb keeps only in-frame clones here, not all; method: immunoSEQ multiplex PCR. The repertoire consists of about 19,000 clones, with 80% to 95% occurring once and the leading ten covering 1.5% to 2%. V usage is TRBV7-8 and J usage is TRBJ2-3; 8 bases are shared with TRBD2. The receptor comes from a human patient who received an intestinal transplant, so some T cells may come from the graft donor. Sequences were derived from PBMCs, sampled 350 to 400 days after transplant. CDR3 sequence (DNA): TGTGCCAGCAGCTTAGGACGGGGGGGAAGCACAGATACGCAGTATTTT. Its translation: CASSLGRGGSTDTQYF.